This T cell receptor (beta chain) was captured by sequencing in a study of blood T cell repertoires in COVID-19. As for the study in general: Samples representing acute and convalescent COVID-19 were sourced from the United States, Italy and Spain.

The germline CDR1 and CDR2 sequences are MGHRA and YSYEKL. J gave up 3 bases and V 0 bases, and 12 bases lay outside the gene matches. CDR3 length: 19 residues. Original methodology: Nucleated cell counts were estimated from reference gene primer amplification. Measured with immunoSEQ multiplex PCR; TCRdb has only the in-frame clones, and not every one. V and J calls and clone size are those listed in that table; D and trimming were worked out from the DNA. The sample yields some 260,000 clones, nearly 90% seen once. V is TRBV4-1 and J is TRBJ2-5; 11 nucleotides align to TRBD1. This receptor was taken from a woman aged 40 to 55 who had recovered from COVID-19. The source material was peripheral blood. CDR3 in amino acids: CASSQDRSAAGQGEETQYF. The CDR3 DNA follows: TGCGCCAGCAGCCAAGATCGGAGCGCTGCGGGACAGGGGGAAGAGACCCAGTACTTC.